These 2 T cell receptor beta chains were all obtained from the same sample, sequenced in a study of response to subunit inactivated influenza vaccine. TCRdb independently ran MiXCR on the RT-PCR reads; one entry per CDR3 protein. This sample yields around 750,000 distinct CDR3 sequences, of which 21% are seen a single time; 10% belongs to the top ten. The material was PBMCs from blood, obtained roughly 5 days after vaccination. These receptors all come from a middle-aged man who received an inactivated influenza vaccine.

This chain uses TRBV5-6 with TRBJ2-7, with 14 bases aligning to TRBD2. After removal of 4 bases from V and 5 bases from J, the junction contained 2 bases not matched to a gene. Germline V gene lookup returns CDR1 SGHDT and CDR2 YYEEEE. The CDR3 is made up of 14 amino acids. This chain's CDR3 is CASSGTSGSHEQYF. The CDR3 DNA sequence: TGTGCCAGCAGCGGGACTAGCGGGAGCCACGAGCAGTACTTC.

The chain joins TRBV6-2 or TRBV6-3 to TRBJ2-3, with 7 bases fitting TRBD2. The V gene end was trimmed by 8 bases and the J gene end by 2 bases; junction bases not matched to a gene: 10. The CDR3 has 15 amino acids. The germline gives CDR1 MNHEY, CDR2 SVGEGT. CDR3 sequence reads: CASSPQRGSTDTQYF. CDR3 in DNA: TGTGCCAGCTCCCCGCAGCGGGGCTCCACAGATACGCAGTATTTT.